The sequence of this T cell receptor beta chain was determined in a study of Ad26.COV2.S vaccination and SARS-CoV-2 variants. Treatment noted: roughly 19 received Ad26.COV2.S at low or high dose, single or two shots; about five received placebo; per-sample allocation not given. Day 63 after the first injection of vaccine or placebo was the sampling time. Using immunoSEQ multiplex PCR, the repertoire was profiled, and TCRdb retains in-frame clones only, with some absent. The profile covers about 350,000 clones, with approximately 90% appearing a single time and approximately 5% taken by the ten largest. The CDR3 loop spans 14 amino acids. Germline CDR1 reads LNHDA; CDR2 reads SQIVND (reference sequence). The V gene lost 1 base and the J gene lost 1 base, with 4 bases spanning the gap. In its sample, this clone is large. Within the sample, other DNA sequences also encode this same CDR3.

The TCR was taken from a person between 18 and 60 years old who received the Ad26.COV2.S COVID-19 vaccine or a placebo. This chain uses TRBV19 with TRBJ2-2, with D hard to call. The specimen was peripheral blood, collected in a trial of Ad26.COV2.S vaccine versus placebo. DNA of the CDR3: TGTGCCAGTAGTATAGGGGGGAACACCGGGGAGCTGTTTTTT. Encoded protein: CASSIGGNTGELFF.